Included here is one TCR beta chain sequence, with context. It has no known antigen specificity. Per-base qualities were not stored, and no clone one base away is much larger. The record originates from a study of T cells in Graves' hyperthyroidism and ophthalmopathy (dated by TCRdb to 2018 to 2020). About the study as a whole: Peripheral blood was collected at initial diagnosis, before any treatment. After blood sampling, hyperthyroidism patients were treated with methimazole at a starting dose of 30 mg daily, and ophthalmopathy patients were treated with high-dose intravenous methylprednisolone. According to the paper, TCR Vbeta CDR3 sequencing was carried out on some 130 peripheral blood samples, which came from 40 to 45 ophthalmopathy, some 73 hyperthyroidism and about 17 progressor patients. Prospective prediction of ophthalmopathy was tested in an independent validation cohort consisting of fewer than 20 hyperthyroidism patients and approximately 16 patients who later progressed to ophthalmopathy. In addition, the study compared T-cell repertoires in thyroid tissue and in blood from over 5 Graves' hyperthyroidism patients. The 80 to 100 discovery patients were randomly divided into training and test sets at a 7:3 ratio. To identify distinguishing TCR V-J signatures, a discovery cohort of about 100 patients was used, comprising some 45 with Graves' ophthalmopathy and around 57 with stable Graves' hyperthyroidism.

Amplification of TCR beta CDR3 regions was carried out from RNA transcripts. For the first round of RT-PCR on the TCR CDR3, the HTBI primer set was used together with the Qiagen OneStep RT-PCR kit. Libraries were constructed in a second round of multiplex PCR, after which size selection and purification were performed. Paired-end sequencing of the libraries was performed with 100 bp reads on an Illumina HiSeq2000. As for the authors' bioinformatics: SOAPnuke was used to process the raw data, throwing out any read that contained adapters or uncalled bases, had a mean Phred below 15, or lacked an exact constant-primer or identifier match. COPE v1.2.5 was used to merge the high-quality paired reads, and each unique nucleotide sequence was defined as a clonotype. Clonotypes were aligned to IMGT TRBV, TRBD and TRBJ reference segments using MiTCR v1.1. The analysis was restricted to V-J combinations with a frequency above 0.0001, which together covered 99.2% of the repertoires. The TCS score was defined as F50 (clonal expansion) divided by E x V (chaos), with BLOSUM62-based TCRdist calculated between CDR3 peptides within each V-J. Welch's t-statistics and random forest reduced 500 to 550 V-J features to 10 to 15, which were used in a naive Bayes classifier (R e1071). TCRdb trimmed the raw reads at Q25, called clones with MiXCR and kept productive beta chains. For every CDR3 protein sequence, its rows merge into one entry that carries the most common genes and DNA. The V and J calls follow TCRdb's processing rather than the paper's. For this sample the table gives a few hundred thousand distinct CDR3 sequences, of which around 16% were detected only once. The ten largest clones take up 7.7% of the sample.

General conclusions and limits of the study: Blood samples also contained most of the expanded thyroid clonotypes (frequency above 0.001), which suggests that blood repertoires may reflect thyroid immune responses. In validation, progression to ophthalmopathy was predicted by the model with 70.59% sensitivity and 72% to 80% specificity, a median of 6.5 months before onset. A 13 V-J signature model separated ophthalmopathy from stable hyperthyroidism, with 87.88% sensitivity and 81.08% specificity in cross-validation and 80%/75% in testing. No statistical method was used to fix the sample size in advance, and group allocation was not hidden from the investigators.

Graves' hyperthyroidism was defined as stable when no progression to ophthalmopathy occurred over 18 months of follow-up. Hyperthyroidism patients were newly diagnosed, with disease duration under 2 months, and aged 18 to 65 years. The study excluded patients with uncontrolled infections, other autoimmune diseases, pregnancy or lactation. Clinical symptoms, serum thyroxine and TRAb, thyroid ultrasound, and orbital computed tomography formed the basis for the diagnoses. PBMCs were separated from under 12 ml of fresh peripheral blood using Ficoll-Paque density gradient centrifugation. Total RNA was extracted using Trizol reagent, and RNA quality was assessed on an Agilent 2100 Bioanalyzer. CDR1 and CDR2, looked up from the germline V gene, are LGHNA and YNFKEQ. Clipping removes 0 bases from V and 3 bases from J, with 4 as the unmatched junction base count. The CDR3 goes from the cysteine to the phenylalanine over 15 residues. Only the CDR3 part of the read is kept: 45 bases, read in frame from the first base.

This clonotype originated in a woman younger than 30 with Graves' hyperthyroidism. The sequence is built from TRBV4-2 and TRBJ2-5, and TRBD2 aligns with 7 junction nucleotides. The sample consisted of blood. The encoded CDR3 is CASSQDDRGEETQYF. The DNA reads as follows: TGTGCCAGCAGCCAAGATGACCGGGGGGAAGAGACCCAGTACTTC.